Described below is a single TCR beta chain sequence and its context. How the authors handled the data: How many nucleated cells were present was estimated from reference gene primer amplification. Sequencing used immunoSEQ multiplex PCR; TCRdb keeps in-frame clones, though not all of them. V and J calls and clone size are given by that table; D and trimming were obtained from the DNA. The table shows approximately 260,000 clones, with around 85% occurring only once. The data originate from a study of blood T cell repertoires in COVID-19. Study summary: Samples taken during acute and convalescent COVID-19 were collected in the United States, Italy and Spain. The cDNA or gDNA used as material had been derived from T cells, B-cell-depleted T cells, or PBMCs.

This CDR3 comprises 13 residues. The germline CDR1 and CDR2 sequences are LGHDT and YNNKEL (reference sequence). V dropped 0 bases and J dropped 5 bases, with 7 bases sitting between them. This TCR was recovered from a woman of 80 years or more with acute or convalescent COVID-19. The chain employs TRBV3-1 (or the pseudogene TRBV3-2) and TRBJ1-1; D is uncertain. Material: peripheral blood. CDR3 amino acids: CASSQEGRTEAFF. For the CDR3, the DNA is TGTGCCAGCAGCCAAGAAGGCAGGACTGAAGCTTTCTTT.